These T cell receptor beta chains were read from a single sample in a study of blood T cell repertoires in COVID-19. The protocol was immunoSEQ multiplex PCR, while the TCRdb copy is restricted to in-frame clones and leaves out a portion. The sample lists around 130,000 clones, 85% seen once, with 4.3% in the top ten. The source material was peripheral blood. The receptors were sampled from a human donor in a cohort sampled during active COVID-19. Each CDR3 is given with its conserved first and last residue. D genes are given only for firm matches. Clone sizes are given selectively: once, few, many, or a class where the clone is expanded.

TRBJ1-2,-,-,TRBV27,TGTGCCACCTACACGGGACATTTTTTGGGGGGCTACACCTTC,CATYTGHFLGGYTF
TRBJ2-5,-,once,TRBV7-2,TGTGCCAGCAGCTTAGCTCAACCAGGGCAAGAGACCCAGTACTTC,CASSLAQPGQETQYF
TRBJ2-1,TRBD2,-,TRBV5-1,TGCGCCAGCAGCTCACAAAGCGGGAGTATGGATGAGCAGTTCTTC,CASSSQSGSMDEQFF
TRBJ1-2,-,-,TRBV28,TGTGCCAGCAGTCTACAGGCGGTTCGGGGCTACACCTTC,CASSLQAVRGYTF
TRBJ2-1,-,few,TRBV2,TGTGCCAGCAGCGTGACCGGGACACACAATGAGCAGTTCTTC,CASSVTGTHNEQFF
TRBJ2-1,-,-,TRBV5-1,TGCGCCAGCAGCTTGGATAAGTCTGGGGCCCGGCATCAGTTCTTC,CASSLDKSGARHQFF
TRBJ2-2,-,-,TRBV9,TGTGCCAGCAGCGCACCAGGGGGAGGAAACACCGGGGAGCTGTTTTTT,CASSAPGGGNTGELFF
TRBJ2-7,-,-,TRBV3-1/TRBV3-2,TGTGCCAGCAGCCAAGTAGGTCAGGACTACGAGCAGTACTTC,CASSQVGQDYEQYF
TRBJ1-2,TRBD1,-,TRBV5-1,TGCGCCAGCAGCTTGGAAGGGGGCGCGAACTATGGCTACACCTTC,CASSLEGGANYGYTF
TRBJ2-7,TRBD2,-,TRBV4-3,TGCGCCAGCAGCCTCCTAGCGGGAAGCTCCTACGAGCAGTACTTC,CASSLLAGSSYEQYF
TRBJ1-5,TRBD1,few,TRBV5-5,TGTGCCAGCAGCGCGACAGGGGGAGGTCAGCCCCAGCATTTT,CASSATGGGQPQHF
TRBJ2-1,-,once,TRBV2,TGTGCCAGCAGTGAAGCGAAGCCCGGCTACAATGAGCAGTTCTTC,CASSEAKPGYNEQFF
TRBJ1-1,TRBD1,-,TRBV7-9,TGTGCCAGCCTTTTTGGGACAGCAAGCATCAACACTGAAGCTTTCTTT,CASLFGTASINTEAFF
TRBJ1-5,-,-,TRBV19,TGTGCCAGTAGCCCCCGGGTACAGCCCCAGCATTTT,CASSPRVQPQHF
TRBJ1-6,-,-,TRBV9,TGTGCCAGCAGCAATACCCCGGGTATCGATTCACCCCTCCACTTT,CASSNTPGIDSPLHF
TRBJ1-1,-,few,TRBV23-1,TGCGCCAGCAGTCAATCGTTGACAGTAGCTTTCTTT,CASSQSLTVAFF
TRBJ2-1,TRBD2,few,TRBV7-8,TGTGCCAGCAGCTTATACCCGGGGAGGGGTATGTGGTACAATGAGCAGTTCTTC,CASSLYPGRGMWYNEQFF
TRBJ1-3,-,-,TRBV19,TGTGCCAGTAGATTAGGGGGTGGTGGAAACACCATATATTTT,CASRLGGGGNTIYF
TRBJ2-2,-,-,TRBV19,TGTGCCAGTAGTACCCTGGCAGGGGCGAACACCGGGGAGCTGTTTTTT,CASSTLAGANTGELFF
TRBJ1-1,-,-,TRBV11-3,TGTGCCAGCAGCCTAAGAACGGGGAGAACTGAAGCTTTCTTT,CASSLRTGRTEAFF
TRBJ1-2,TRBD1,-,TRBV27,TGTGCCAGCAGTTTAACGGGACAGGGGCCCAACAACTATGGCTACACCTTC,CASSLTGQGPNNYGYTF
TRBJ2-5,-,-,TRBV24-1,TGTGCCACCAGTGATTTCCCCAGCGAGGTCCAGTACTTC,CATSDFPSEVQYF
TRBJ1-1,-,-,TRBV28,TGTGCCAGCAGTTCCTCGACCGGAGGGAACACTGAAGCTTTCTTT,CASSSSTGGNTEAFF
TRBJ1-5,-,-,TRBV5-4,TGTGCCAGCAGCAACGGGAGAAATCAGCCCCAGCATTTT,CASSNGRNQPQHF
TRBJ2-3,-,-,TRBV9,TGTGCCAGCAGCGCCCCGGGGGTTAGCACAGATACGCAGTATTTT,CASSAPGVSTDTQYF
TRBJ2-7,-,-,TRBV18,TGTGCCAGCTCACCGGGGGCCAGCCCCTACGAGCAGTACTTC,CASSPGASPYEQYF
TRBJ1-6,-,once,TRBV11-3,TGTGCCAGCAGCTTAGGATCGCGAGCGTCGCAATATAATTCACCCCTCCACTTT,CASSLGSRASQYNSPLHF
TRBJ1-4,-,-,TRBV13,TGTGCCAGCAGCTATAGCGGGGGACGGGATGAAAAACTGTTTTTT,CASSYSGGRDEKLFF
TRBJ2-7,TRBD2,-,TRBV27,TGTGCCCAAGGGGCGGGGGGCCACTACGAGCAGTACTTC,CAQGAGGHYEQYF
TRBJ1-1,-,-,TRBV29-1,TGCAGCGTGGGAGGGGGGGGCACTGAAGCTTTCTTT,CSVGGGGTEAFF
TRBJ2-7,-,-,TRBV7-9,TGTGCCAGCAGCTTTTGGTCGCAGAACTACGAGCAGTACTTC,CASSFWSQNYEQYF
TRBJ2-1,TRBD2,-,TRBV19,TGTGCCAGTAGTATAGTGGATATGGGGGGGAATGAGCAGTTCTTC,CASSIVDMGGNEQFF
TRBJ2-1,TRBD2,-,TRBV7-9,TGTGCCAGCAGCTGGACTAGCGGGAGGGCCCGCACCTACAATGAGCAGTTCTTC,CASSWTSGRARTYNEQFF
TRBJ1-1,TRBD1,-,TRBV29-1,TGCAGCGTCTCGGACAGGGGGGTGTTGAACACTGAAGCTTTCTTT,CSVSDRGVLNTEAFF
TRBJ1-5,-,-,TRBV6-5,TGTGCCAGCAGTTACAGGCAGGGCAATCAGCCCCAGCATTTT,CASSYRQGNQPQHF
TRBJ2-1,-,-,TRBV7-2,TGTGCCAGCAGATTAGTCACTAGCCCCTACAATGAGCAGTTCTTC,CASRLVTSPYNEQFF
TRBJ1-2,TRBD1,once,TRBV7-2,TGTGCCAGCAGCTTACTGGGACAGAATTATGGCTACACCTTC,CASSLLGQNYGYTF
TRBJ1-1,-,-,TRBV28,TGTGCCAGCAGGTCTCGGGGGGGGAACACTGAAGCTTTCTTT,CASRSRGGNTEAFF
TRBJ1-1,TRBD1,-,TRBV23-1,TGCGCCAGCAGCCCCGGGACAGGGAACACTGAAGCTTTCTTT,CASSPGTGNTEAFF
TRBJ2-7,TRBD1,-,TRBV30,TGTGCGGGGACAGGGTTCTACGAGCAGTACTTC,CAGTGFYEQYF
TRBJ2-5,TRBD2,-,TRBV5-1,TGCGCCAGCAGCCTAGCGGGGGGGTGGCAAGAGACCCAGTACTTC,CASSLAGGWQETQYF
TRBJ1-1,-,once,TRBV18,TGTGCCAGCTCACGGACAGCGAACACTGAAGCTTTCTTT,CASSRTANTEAFF